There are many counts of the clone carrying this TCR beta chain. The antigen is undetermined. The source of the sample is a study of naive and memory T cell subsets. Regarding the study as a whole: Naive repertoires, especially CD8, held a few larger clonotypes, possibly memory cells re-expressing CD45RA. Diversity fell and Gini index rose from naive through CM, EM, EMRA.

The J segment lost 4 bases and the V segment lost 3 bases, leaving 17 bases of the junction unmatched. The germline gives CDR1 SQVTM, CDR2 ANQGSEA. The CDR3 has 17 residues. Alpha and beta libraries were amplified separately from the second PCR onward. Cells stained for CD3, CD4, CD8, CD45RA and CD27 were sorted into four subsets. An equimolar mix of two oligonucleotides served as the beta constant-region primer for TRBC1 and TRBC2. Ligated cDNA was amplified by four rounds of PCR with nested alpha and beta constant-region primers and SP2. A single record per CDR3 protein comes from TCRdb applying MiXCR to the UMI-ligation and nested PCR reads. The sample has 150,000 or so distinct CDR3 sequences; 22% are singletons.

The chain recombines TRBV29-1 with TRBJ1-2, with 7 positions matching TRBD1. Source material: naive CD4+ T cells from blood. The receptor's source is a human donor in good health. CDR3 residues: CSVDRRGETGPIYGYTF. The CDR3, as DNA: TGCAGCGTTGATCGGCGTGGGGAGACAGGGCCGATCTATGGCTACACCTTC.